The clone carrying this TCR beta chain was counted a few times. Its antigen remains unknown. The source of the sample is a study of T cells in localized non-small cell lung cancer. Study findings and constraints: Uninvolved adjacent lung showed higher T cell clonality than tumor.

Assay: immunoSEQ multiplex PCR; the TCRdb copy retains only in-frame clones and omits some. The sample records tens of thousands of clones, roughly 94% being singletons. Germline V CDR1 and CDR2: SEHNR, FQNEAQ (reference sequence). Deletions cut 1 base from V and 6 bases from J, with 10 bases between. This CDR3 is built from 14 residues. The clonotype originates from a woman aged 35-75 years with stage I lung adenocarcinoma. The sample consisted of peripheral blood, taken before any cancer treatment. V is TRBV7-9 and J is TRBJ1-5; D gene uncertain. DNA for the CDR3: TGTGCCAGCAGCTTAGGGGTTGGGGTTCAGCCCCAGCATTTT. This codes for CASSLGVGVQPQHF.